This TCR beta chain emerged from a study of tumor-infiltrating lymphocytes in glioblastoma multiforme. Regarding the study as a whole: TCR plus mutation findings rest on a single glioblastoma patient.

To note about this clonotype: What it binds is unknown. A read error may account for a junction end that differs from germline.

TCRB libraries came from RNA via three nested multiplex PCR rounds. Input was roughly 0.46 ug total RNA, reverse-transcribed with a C-beta primer. Unique molecular identifiers were not described for the libraries. TCRdb analysed the multiplex PCR reads with MiXCR anew, one entry per CDR3 protein. The sample has about 32,000 distinct CDR3 sequences, 50% to 75% seen once. The CDR3 covers 16 residues. Per germline, CDR1 SQVTM and CDR2 ANQGSEA. Sequenced sample: brain tumor tissue. The origin of this receptor is a male donor with glioblastoma. The rearrangement joins TRBV29-1 to TRBJ2-1; D remains ambiguous. CDR3 in amino acids: CCVEVVVKGSYNEQFF. DNA for the CDR3: TGCTGCGTTGAAGTAGTAGTCAAGGGCTCCTACAATGAGCAGTTCTTC.